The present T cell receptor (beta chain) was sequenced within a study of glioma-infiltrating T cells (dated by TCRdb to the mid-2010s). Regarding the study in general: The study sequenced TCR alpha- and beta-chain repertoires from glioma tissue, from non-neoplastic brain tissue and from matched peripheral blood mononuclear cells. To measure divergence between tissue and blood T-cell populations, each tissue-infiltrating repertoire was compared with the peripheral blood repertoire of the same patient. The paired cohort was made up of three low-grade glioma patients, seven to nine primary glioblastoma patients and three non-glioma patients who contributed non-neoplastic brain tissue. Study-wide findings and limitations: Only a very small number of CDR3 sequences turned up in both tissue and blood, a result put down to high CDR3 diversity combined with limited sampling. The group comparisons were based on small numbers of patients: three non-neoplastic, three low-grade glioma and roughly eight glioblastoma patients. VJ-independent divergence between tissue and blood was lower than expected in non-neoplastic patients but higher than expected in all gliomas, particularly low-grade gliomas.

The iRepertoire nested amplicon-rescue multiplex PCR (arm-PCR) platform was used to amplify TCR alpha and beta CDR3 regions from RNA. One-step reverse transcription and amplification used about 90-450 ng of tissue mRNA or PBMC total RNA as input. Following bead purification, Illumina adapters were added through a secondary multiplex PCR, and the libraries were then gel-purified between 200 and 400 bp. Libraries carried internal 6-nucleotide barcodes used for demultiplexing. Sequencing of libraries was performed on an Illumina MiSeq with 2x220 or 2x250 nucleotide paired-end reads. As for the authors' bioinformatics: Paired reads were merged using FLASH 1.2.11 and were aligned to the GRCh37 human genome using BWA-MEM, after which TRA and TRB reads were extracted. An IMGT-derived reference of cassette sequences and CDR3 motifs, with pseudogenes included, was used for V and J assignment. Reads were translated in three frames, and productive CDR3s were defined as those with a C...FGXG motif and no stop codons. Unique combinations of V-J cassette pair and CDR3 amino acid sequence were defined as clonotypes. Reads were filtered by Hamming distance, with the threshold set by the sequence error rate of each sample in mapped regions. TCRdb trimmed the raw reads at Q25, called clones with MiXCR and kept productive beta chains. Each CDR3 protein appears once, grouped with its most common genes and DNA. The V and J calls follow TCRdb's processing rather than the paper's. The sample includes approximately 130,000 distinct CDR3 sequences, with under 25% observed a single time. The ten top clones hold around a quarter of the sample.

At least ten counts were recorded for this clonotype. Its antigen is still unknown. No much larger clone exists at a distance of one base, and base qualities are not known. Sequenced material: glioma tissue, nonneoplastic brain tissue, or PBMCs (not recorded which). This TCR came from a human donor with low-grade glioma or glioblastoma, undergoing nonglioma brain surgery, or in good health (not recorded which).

The base sequence is TGTGCCAGCAGCTTAGGAGACAGGGGGGATGGCTACACCTTC. This sequence encodes CASSLGDRGDGYTF. Recombination joined TRBV7-2 with TRBJ1-2, with 9 bases matching TRBD1. The CDR3 has 14 amino acids, counting the end cysteine and phenylalanine. Just the 42-base CDR3 DNA is kept, in frame starting at base 1. The V end gives up 1 base and the J end 6 bases, leaving 3 bases in the junction not matched to a gene. For CDR1 and CDR2, the germline V gene lists SGHTA and FQGNSA.